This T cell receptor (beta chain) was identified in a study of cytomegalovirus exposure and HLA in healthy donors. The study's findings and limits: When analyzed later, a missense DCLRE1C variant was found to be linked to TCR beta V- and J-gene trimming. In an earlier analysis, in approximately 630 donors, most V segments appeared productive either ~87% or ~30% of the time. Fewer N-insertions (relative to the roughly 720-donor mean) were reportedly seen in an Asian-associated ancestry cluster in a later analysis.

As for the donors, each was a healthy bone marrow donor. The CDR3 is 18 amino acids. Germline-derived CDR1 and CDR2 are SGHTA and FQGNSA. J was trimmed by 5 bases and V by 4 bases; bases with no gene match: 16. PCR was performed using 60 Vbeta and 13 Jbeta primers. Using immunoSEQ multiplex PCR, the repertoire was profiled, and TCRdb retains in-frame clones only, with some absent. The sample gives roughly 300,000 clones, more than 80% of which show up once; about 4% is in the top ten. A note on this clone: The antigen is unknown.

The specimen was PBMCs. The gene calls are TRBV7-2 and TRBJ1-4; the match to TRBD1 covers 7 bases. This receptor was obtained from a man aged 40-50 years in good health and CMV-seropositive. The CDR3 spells CASSSAPGGSFMNEKLFF. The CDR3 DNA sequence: TGTGCCAGCAGCTCCGCACCAGGGGGAAGCTTTATGAATGAAAAACTGTTTTTT.